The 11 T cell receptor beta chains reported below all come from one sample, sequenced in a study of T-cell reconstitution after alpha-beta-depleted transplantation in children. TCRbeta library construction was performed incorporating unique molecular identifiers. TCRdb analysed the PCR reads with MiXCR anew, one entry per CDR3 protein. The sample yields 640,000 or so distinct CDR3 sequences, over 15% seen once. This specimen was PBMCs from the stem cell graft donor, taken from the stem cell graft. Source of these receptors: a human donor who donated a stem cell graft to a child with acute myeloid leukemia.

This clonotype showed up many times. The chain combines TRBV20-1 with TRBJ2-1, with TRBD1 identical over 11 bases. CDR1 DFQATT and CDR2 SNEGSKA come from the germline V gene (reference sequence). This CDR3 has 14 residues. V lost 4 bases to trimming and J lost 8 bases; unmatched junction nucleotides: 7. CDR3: CSATRDRGFDEQFF. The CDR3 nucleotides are TGCAGTGCTACCCGGGACAGGGGGTTCGATGAGCAGTTCTTC.

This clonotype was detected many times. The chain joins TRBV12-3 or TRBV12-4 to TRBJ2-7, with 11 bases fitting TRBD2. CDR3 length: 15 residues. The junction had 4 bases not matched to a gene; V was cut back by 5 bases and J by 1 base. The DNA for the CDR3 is TGTGCCAGCAGTCCAATAGCGGGGGGGTCCTACGAGCAGTACTTC. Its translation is CASSPIAGGSYEQYF.

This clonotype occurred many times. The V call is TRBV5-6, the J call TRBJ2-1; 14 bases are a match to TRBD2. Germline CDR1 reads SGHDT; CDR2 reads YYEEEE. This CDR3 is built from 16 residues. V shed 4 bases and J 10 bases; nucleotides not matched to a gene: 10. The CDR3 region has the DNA TGTGCCAGCAGCGTAGGACTAGCGGGGGGCATCTGGGAGCAGTTCTTC. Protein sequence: CASSVGLAGGIWEQFF.

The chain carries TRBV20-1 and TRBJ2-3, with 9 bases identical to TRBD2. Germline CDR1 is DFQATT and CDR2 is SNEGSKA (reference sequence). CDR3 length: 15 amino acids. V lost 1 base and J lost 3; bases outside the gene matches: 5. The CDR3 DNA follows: TGCAGTGCTAGAGGTTGGAGCGGGGGGACAGATACGCAGTATTTT. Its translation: CSARGWSGGTDTQYF.

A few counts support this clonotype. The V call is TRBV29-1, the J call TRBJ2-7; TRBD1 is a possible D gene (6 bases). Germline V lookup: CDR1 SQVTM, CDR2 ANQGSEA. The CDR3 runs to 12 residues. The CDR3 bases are TGCACCCGTCCCGGGACACCCTACGAGCAGTACTTC. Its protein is CTRPGTPYEQYF.

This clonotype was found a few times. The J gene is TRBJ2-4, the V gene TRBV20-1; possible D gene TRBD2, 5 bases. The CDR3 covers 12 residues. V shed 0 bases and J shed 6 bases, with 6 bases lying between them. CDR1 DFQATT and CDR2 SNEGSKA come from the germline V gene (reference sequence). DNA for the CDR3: TGCAGTGCTAGAGATGGAGGAAACATTCAGTACTTC. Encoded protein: CSARDGGNIQYF.

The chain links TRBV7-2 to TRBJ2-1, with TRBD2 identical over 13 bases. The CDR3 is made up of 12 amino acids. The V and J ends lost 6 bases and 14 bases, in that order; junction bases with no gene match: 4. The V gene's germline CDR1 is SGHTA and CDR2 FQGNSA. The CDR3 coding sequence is TGTGCCAGCAGACTAGCGGGGGGGCCTGAGTTCTTC. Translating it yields CASRLAGGPEFF.

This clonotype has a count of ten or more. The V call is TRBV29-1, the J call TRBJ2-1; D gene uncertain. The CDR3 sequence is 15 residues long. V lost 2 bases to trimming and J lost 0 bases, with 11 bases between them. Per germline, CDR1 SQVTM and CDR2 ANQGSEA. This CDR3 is CSVERYSRSYNEQFF. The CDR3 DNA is TGCAGCGTTGAAAGGTATAGCCGCTCCTACAATGAGCAGTTCTTC.

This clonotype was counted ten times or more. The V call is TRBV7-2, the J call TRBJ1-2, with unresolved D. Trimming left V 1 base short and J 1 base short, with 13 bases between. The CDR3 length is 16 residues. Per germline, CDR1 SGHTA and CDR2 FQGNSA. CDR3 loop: CASSLVEGNSNYGYTF. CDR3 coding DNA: TGTGCCAGCAGCTTAGTGGAGGGTAACAGTAACTATGGCTACACCTTC.

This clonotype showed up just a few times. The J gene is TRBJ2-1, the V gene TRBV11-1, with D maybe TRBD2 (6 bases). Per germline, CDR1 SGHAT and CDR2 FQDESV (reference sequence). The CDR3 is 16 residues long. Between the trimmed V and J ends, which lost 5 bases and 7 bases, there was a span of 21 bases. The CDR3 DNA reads TGTGCCAGCAGCCCCCCGGTGGAGGGGAGCTTGAATGAGCAGTTCTTC. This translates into CASSPPVEGSLNEQFF.

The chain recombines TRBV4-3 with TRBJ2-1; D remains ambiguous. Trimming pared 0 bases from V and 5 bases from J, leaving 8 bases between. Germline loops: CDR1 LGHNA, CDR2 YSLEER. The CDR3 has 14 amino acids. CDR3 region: CASSQEHGDNEQFF. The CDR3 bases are TGCGCCAGCAGCCAAGAGCACGGAGACAATGAGCAGTTCTTC.